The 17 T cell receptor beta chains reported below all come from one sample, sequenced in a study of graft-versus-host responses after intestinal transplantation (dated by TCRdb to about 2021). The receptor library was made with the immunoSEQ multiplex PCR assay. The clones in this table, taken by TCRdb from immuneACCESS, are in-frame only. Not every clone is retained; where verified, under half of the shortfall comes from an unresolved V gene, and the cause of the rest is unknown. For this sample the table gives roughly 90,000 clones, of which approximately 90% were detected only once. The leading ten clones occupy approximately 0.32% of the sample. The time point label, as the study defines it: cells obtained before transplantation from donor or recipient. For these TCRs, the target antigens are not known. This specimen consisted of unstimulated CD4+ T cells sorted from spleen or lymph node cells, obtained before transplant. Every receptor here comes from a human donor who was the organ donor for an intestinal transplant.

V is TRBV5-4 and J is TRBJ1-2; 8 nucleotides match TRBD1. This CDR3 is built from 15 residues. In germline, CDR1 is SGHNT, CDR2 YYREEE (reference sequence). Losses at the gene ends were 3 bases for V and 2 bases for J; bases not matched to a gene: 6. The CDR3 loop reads CASSSPGQDNYGYTF. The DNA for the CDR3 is TGTGCCAGCAGCTCCCCGGGACAGGACAACTATGGCTACACCTTC.

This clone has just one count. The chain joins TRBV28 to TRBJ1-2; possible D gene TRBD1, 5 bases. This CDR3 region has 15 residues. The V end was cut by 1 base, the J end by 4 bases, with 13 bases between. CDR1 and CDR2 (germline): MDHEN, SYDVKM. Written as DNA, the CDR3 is TGTGCCAGCAGTTTATCGACGGCGGGGCGCTATGGCTACACCTTC. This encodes CASSLSTAGRYGYTF.

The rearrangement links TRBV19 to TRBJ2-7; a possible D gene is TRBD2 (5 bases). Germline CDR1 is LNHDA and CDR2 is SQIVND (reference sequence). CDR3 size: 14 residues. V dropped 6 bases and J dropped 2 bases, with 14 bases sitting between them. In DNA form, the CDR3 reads TGTGCCAGTAGCGACTATACCTCTCCCTACGAGCAGTACTTC. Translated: CASSDYTSPYEQYF.

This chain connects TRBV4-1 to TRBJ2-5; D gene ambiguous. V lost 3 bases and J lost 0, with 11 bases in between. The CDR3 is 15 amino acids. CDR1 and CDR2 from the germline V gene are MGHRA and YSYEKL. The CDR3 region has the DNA TGCGCCAGCAGCCAGCCTGGGCTCAACCAAGAGACCCAGTACTTC. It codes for CASSQPGLNQETQYF.

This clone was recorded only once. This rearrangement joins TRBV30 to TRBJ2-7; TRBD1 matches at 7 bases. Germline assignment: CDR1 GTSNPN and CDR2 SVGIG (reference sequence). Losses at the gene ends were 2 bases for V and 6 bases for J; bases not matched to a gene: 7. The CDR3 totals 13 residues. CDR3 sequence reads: CAWSQDRALEQYF. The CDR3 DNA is TGTGCCTGGAGTCAAGACAGGGCTCTCGAGCAGTACTTC.

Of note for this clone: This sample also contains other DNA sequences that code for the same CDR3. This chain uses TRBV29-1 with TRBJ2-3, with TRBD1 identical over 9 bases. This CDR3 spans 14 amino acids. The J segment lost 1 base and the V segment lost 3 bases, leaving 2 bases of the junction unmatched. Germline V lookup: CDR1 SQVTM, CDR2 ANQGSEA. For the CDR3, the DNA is TGCAGCGTTGAGCGGACAGGGGGCACAGATACGCAGTATTTT. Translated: CSVERTGGTDTQYF.

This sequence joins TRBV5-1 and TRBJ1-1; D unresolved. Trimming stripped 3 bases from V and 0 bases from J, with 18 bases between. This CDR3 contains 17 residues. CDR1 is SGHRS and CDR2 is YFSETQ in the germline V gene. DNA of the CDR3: TGCGCCAGCAGCTATTTGATTCATCAGAACATGAACACTGAAGCTTTCTTT. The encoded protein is CASSYLIHQNMNTEAFF.

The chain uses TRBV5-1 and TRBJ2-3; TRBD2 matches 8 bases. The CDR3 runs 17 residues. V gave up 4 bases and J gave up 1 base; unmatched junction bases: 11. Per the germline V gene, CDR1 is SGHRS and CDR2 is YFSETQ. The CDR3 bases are TGCGCCAGCAGCCCCGTCCCCGGGAGGGCCGGCACAGATACGCAGTATTTT. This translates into CASSPVPGRAGTDTQYF.

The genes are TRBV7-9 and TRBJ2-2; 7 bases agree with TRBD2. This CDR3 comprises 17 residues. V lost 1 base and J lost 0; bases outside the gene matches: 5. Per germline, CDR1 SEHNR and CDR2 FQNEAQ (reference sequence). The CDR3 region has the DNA TGTGCCAGCAGCTTAGGGGGGACTACCACGAACACCGGGGAGCTGTTTTTT. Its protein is CASSLGGTTTNTGELFF.

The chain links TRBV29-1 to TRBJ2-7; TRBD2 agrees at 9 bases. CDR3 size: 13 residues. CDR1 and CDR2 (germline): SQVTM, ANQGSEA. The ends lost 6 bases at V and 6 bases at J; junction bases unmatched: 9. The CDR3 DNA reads TGCAGCGTCGCGAGCGGACTAGCGCGCGAGCAGTACTTC. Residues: CSVASGLAREQYF.

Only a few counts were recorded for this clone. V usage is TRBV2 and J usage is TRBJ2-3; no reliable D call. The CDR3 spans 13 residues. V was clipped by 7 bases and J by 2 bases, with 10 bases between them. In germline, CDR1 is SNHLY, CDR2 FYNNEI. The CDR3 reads CASIAEYTDTQYF. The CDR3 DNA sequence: TGTGCCAGCATCGCGGAGTACACAGATACGCAGTATTTT.

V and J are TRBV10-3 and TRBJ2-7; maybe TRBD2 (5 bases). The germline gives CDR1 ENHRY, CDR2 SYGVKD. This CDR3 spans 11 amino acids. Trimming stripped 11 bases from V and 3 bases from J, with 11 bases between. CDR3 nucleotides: TGTGCCGGAGTAGCGAACTACGAGCAGTACTTC. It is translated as CAGVANYEQYF.

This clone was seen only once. The CDR3 here is CAISASLAGTGELFF. CDR3 DNA: TGTGCCATCAGTGCGAGTCTAGCTGGCACCGGGGAGCTGTTTTTT. V and J are TRBV10-3 and TRBJ2-2, with D perhaps matching TRBD2 (5 bases). V was trimmed by 4 bases and J by 4 bases, leaving 13 bases between them. The CDR3 sequence is 15 residues long. Germline V gene sequence: CDR1 ENHRY, CDR2 SYGVKD.

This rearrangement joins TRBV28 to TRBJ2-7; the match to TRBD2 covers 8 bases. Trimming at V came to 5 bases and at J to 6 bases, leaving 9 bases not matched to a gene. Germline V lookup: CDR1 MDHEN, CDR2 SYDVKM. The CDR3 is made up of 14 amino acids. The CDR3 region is CASSIWTSMGEQYF. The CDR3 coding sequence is TGTGCCAGCAGTATTTGGACTAGCATGGGCGAGCAGTACTTC.

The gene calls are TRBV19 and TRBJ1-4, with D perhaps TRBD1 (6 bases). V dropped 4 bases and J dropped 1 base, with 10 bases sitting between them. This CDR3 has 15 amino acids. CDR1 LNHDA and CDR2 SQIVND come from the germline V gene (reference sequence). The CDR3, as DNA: TGTGCCAGTAGTAGCCTACAGGGAACTAATGAAAAACTGTTTTTT. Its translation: CASSSLQGTNEKLFF.

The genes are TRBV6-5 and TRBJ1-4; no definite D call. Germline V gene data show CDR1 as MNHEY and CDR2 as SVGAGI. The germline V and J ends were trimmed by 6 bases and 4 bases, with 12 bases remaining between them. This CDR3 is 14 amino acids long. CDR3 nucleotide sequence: TGTGCCAGCAGGTTACATGTGGTTAATGAAAAACTGTTTTTT. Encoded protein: CASRLHVVNEKLFF.

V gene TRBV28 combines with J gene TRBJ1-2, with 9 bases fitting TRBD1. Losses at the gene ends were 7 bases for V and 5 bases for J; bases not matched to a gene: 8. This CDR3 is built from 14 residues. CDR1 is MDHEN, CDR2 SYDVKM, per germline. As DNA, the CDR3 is TGTGCCAGCACCAACGGGGGACAGGGATATGGCTACACCTTC. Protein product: CASTNGGQGYGYTF.